The entry below gives a single TCR beta chain sequence along with its context. The V gene's germline CDR1 is GTSNPN and CDR2 SVGIG (reference sequence). The CDR3 contains 14 residues. V lost 2 bases to trimming and J lost 6 bases, with 16 bases between them. RNA extraction was followed by reverse transcription into cDNA, which acted as the sequencing template. The repertoire was sequenced with immunoSEQ multiplex PCR; TCRdb's copy has only in-frame clones and lacks some. The repertoire holds about 280,000 clones, with roughly 64% as singletons. Treatment meaning: oral pan-JAK inhibitor, 5-10 mg twice daily. Sorting of PBMCs yielded the CD4+ and CD8+ T cells. The data originate from a study of CD8+ T cells in alopecia areata. Study-level information: In an open-label trial, patients got 5 to 10 mg tofacitinib twice daily. After 6 to 18 months of tofacitinib, follow-up continued 6 months off drug. The investigators scored severity in treated patients by the percentage of affected scalp area.

V is TRBV30 and J is TRBJ1-1, with TRBD1 as a possible D gene (5 bases). The input for sequencing was CD4+ T cells sorted from blood, taken at week 24, from a patient treated with tofacitinib. The clonotype originates from a human donor with alopecia areata. CDR3 bases: TGTGCCTGGAGTTCCCAAAACAGGAAGGCTGAAGCTTTCTTT. It yields the protein CAWSSQNRKAEAFF. Together with reference TRBV30 and TRBJ1-1, the CDR3 gives the full variable domain: SQTIHQWPATLVQPVGSPLSLECTVEGTSNPNLYWYRQAAGRGLQLLFYSVGIGQISSEVPQNLSASRPQDRQFILSSKKLLLSDSGFYLCAWSSQNRKAEAFFGQGTRLTVV.